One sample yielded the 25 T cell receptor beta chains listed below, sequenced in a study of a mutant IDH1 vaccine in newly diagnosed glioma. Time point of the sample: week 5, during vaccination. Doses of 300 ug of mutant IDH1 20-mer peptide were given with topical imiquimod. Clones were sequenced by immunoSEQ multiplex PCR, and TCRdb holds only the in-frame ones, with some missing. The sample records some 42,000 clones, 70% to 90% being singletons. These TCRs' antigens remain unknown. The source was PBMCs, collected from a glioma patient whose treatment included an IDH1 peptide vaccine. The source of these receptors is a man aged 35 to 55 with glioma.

In DNA, the CDR3 is TGCGCCAGCAGCCCACTGGCAGGGGGGGGCTATGGCTACACCTTC. As protein: CASSPLAGGGYGYTF. The chain combines TRBV5-1 with TRBJ1-2; TRBD1 aligns across 7 bases. The germline CDR1 and CDR2 sequences are SGHRS and YFSETQ. The CDR3 runs 15 residues. After removal of 4 bases from V and 4 bases from J, the junction contained 10 bases not matched to a gene.

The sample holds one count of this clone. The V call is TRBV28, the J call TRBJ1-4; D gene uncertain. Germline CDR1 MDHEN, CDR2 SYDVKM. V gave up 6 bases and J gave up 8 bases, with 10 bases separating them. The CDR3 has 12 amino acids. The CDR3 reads CASSRRGEKLFF. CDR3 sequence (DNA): TGTGCCAGCAGCCGCAGAGGGGAAAAACTGTTTTTT. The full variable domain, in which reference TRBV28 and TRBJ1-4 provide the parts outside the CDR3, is DVKVTQSSRYLVKRTGEKVFLECVQDMDHENMFWYRQDPGLGLRLIYFSYDVKMKEKGDIPEGYSVSREKKERFSLILESASTNQTSMYLCASSRRGEKLFFGSGTQLSVL.

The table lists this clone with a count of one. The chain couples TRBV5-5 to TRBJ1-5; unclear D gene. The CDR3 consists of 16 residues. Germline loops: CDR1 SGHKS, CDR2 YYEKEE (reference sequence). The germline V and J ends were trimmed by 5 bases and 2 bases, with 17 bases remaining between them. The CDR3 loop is CASSPVGRAGNQPQHF. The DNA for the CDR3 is TGTGCCAGCAGTCCCGTAGGGCGGGCTGGCAATCAGCCCCAGCATTTT.

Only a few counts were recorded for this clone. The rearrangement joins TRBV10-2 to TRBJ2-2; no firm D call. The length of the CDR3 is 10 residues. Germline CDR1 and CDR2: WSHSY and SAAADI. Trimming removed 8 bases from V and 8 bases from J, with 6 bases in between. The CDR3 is CASRAGELFF. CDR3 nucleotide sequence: TGCGCCAGCCGAGCGGGGGAGCTGTTTTTT.

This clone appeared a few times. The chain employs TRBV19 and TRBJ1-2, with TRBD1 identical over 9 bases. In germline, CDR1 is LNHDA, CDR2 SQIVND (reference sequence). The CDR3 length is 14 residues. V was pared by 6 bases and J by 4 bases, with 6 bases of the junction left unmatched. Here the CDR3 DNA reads TGTGCCAGTAGCAAACAGGGGGCCGCCTATGGCTACACCTTC. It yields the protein CASSKQGAAYGYTF.

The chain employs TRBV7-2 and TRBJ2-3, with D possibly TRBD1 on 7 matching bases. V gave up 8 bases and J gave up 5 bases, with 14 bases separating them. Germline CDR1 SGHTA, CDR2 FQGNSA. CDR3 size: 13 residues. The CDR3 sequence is CASLQQGGDTQYF. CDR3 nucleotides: TGTGCCAGCCTCCAGCAGGGGGGAGATACGCAGTATTTT.

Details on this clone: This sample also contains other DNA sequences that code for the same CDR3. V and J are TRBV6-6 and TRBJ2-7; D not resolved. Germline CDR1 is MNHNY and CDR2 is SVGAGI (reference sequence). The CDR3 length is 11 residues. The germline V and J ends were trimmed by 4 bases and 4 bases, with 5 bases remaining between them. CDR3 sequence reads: CASSSPYEQYF. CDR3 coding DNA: TGTGCCAGCAGTTCCCCTTACGAGCAGTACTTC.

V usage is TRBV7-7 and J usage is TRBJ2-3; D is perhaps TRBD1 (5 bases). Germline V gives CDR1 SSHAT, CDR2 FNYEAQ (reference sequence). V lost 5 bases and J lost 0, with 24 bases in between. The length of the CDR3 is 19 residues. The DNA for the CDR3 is TGTGCCAGCAGCCCGTTGGGGCCGGTATCCGTTCGGAGCACAGATACGCAGTATTTT. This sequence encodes CASSPLGPVSVRSTDTQYF.

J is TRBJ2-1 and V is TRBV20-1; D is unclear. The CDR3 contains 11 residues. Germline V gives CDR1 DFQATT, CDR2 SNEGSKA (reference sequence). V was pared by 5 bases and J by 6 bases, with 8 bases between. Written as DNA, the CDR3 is TGCAGTGCTGCCGGCCTCAATGAGCAGTTCTTC. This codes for CSAAGLNEQFF.

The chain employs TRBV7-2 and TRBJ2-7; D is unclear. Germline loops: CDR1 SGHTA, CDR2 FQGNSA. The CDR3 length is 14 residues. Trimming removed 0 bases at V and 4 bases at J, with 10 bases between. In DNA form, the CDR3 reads TGTGCCAGCAGCTTAGCGAGTCGGATTTACGAGCAGTACTTC. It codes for CASSLASRIYEQYF.

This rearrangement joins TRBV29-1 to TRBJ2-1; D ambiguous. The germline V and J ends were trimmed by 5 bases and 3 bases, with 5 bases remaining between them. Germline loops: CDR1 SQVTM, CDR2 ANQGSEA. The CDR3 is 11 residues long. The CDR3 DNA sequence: TGCAGCGTTCAGAACTACAATGAGCAGTTCTTC. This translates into CSVQNYNEQFF.

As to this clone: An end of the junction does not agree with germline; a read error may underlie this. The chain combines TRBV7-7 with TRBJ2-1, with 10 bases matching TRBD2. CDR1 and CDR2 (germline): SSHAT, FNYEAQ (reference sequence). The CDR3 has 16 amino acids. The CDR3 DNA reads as TGTGCTAGCAGCTTACTCAGCGGGAGGGGGTACAATGAGCAGTTCTTC. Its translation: CASSLLSGRGYNEQFF.

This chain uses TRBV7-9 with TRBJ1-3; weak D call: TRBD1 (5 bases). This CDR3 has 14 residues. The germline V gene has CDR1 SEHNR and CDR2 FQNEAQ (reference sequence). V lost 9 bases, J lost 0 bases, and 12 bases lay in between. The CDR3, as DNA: TGTGCCAGTCAGGACATACGCTCTGGAAACACCATATATTTT. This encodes CASQDIRSGNTIYF. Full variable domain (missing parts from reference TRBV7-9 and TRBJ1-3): DTGVSQNPRHKITKRGQNVTFRCDPISEHNRLYWYRQTLGQGPEFLTYFQNEAQLEKSRLLSDRFSAERPKGSFSTLEIQRTEQGDSAMYLCASQDIRSGNTIYFGEGSWLTVV.

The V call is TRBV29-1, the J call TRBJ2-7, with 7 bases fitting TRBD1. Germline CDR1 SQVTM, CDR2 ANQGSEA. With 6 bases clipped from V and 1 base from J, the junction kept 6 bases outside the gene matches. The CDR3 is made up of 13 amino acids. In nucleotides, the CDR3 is TGCAGCGTCCCCGGGGACAGTTCCTACGAGCAGTACTTC. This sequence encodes CSVPGDSSYEQYF.

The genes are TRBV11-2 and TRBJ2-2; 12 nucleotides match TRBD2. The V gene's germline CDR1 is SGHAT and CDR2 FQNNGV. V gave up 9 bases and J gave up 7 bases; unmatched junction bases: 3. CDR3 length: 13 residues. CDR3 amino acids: CASRTSGNGELFF. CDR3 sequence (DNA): TGTGCCAGTAGGACTAGCGGGAACGGGGAGCTGTTTTTT. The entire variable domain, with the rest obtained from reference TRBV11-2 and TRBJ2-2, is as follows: EAGVAQSPRYKIIEKRQSVAFWCNPISGHATLYWYQQILGQGPKLLIQFQNNGVVDDSQLPKDRFSAERLKGVDSTLKIQPAKLEDSAVYLCASRTSGNGELFFGEGSRLTVL.

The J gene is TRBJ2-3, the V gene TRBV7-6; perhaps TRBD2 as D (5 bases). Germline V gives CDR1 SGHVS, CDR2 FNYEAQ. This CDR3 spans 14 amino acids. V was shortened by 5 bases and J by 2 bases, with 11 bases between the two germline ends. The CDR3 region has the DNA TGTGCCAGCAGCAATCTCCGGGACACAGATACGCAGTATTTT. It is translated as CASSNLRDTDTQYF.

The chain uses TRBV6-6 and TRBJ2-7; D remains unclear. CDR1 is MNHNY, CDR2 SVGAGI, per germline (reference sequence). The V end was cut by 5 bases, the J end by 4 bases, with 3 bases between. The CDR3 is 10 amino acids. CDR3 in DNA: TGTGCCAGCAGTCAGTACGAGCAGTACTTC. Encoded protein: CASSQYEQYF.

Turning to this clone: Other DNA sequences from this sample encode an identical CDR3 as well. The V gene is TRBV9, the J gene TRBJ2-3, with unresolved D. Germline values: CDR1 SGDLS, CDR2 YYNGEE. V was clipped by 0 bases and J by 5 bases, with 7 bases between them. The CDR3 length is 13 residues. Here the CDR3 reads CASSVGGLDTQYF. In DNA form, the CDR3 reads TGTGCCAGCAGCGTAGGCGGATTAGATACGCAGTATTTT.

CDR3: CSAPIYDTQYF. Here the CDR3 DNA reads TGCAGTGCCCCTATATACGATACGCAGTATTTT. The chain joins TRBV20-1 to TRBJ2-3; D unclear. The CDR3 consists of 11 residues. Trimming pared 6 bases from V and 6 bases from J, leaving 10 bases between. Germline V gene sequence: CDR1 DFQATT, CDR2 SNEGSKA (reference sequence).

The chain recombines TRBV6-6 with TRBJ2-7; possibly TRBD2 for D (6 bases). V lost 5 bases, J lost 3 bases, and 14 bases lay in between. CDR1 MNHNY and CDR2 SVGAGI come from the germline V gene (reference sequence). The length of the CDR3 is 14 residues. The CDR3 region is CASSHGRTSYEQYF. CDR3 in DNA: TGTGCCAGCAGTCACGGGAGAACAAGCTACGAGCAGTACTTC.

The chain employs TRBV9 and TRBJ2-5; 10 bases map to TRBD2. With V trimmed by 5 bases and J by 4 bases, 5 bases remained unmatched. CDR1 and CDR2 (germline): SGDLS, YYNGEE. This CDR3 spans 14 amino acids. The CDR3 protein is CASSLAGGSETQYF. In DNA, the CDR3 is TGTGCCAGCAGTTTAGCGGGAGGTTCAGAGACCCAGTACTTC. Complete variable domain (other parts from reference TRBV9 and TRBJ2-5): DSGVTQTPKHLITATGQRVTLRCSPRSGDLSVYWYQQSLDQGLQFLIQYYNGEERAKGNILERFSAQQFPDLHSELNLSSLELGDSALYFCASSLAGGSETQYFGPGTRLLVL.

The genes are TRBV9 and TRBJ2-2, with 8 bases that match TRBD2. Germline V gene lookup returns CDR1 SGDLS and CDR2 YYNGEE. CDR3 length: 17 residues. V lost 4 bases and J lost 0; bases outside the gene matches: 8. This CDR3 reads CASSPTQLAANTGELFF. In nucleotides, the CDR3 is TGTGCCAGCAGCCCCACACAACTAGCGGCGAACACCGGGGAGCTGTTTTTT.

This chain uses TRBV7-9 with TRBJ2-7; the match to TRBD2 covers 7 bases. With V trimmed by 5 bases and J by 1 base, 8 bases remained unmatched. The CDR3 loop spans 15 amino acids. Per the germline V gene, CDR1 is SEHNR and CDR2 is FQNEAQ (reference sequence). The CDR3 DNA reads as TGTGCCAGCAGCCCCCCCAGCGGGGTTTCCTACGAGCAGTACTTC. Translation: CASSPPSGVSYEQYF.

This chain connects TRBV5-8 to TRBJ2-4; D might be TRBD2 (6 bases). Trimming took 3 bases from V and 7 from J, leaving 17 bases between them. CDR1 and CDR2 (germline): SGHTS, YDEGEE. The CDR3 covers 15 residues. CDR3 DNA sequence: TGTGCCAGCAGCTCGGGGACTCCGGGTCTGAACATTCAGTACTTC. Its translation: CASSSGTPGLNIQYF.

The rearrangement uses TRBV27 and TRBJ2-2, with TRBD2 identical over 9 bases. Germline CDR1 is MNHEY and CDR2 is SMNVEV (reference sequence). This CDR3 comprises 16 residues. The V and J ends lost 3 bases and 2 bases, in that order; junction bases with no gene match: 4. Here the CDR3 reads CASSFSGRINTGELFF. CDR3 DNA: TGTGCCAGCAGTTTTAGCGGGAGAATCAACACCGGGGAGCTGTTTTTT.